This T cell receptor beta chain was retrieved from a study of T cells in Graves' hyperthyroidism and ophthalmopathy. Findings and caveats of the study: Within blood appeared most thyroid clonotypes that had expanded above 0.001.

RNA transcripts provided the source from which TCR beta CDR3 regions were amplified. The primer set for the first-round RT-PCR of the TCR CDR3 was HTBI. Each CDR3 protein gets one entry after TCRdb re-called the multiplex PCR reads with MiXCR. The sample lists hundreds of thousands of distinct CDR3 sequences; just under 45% were seen once. In the case of this clonotype: Antigen specificity is unknown.

The CDR3 is 14 amino acids. The trim removed 5 bases at V and 5 bases at J, leaving 5 bases unmatched. CDR1 is SGHDT, CDR2 YYEEEE, per germline. This sequence originates from an adult man with Graves' disease, either hyperthyroidism or ophthalmopathy (not recorded which). The chain has TRBV5-6 and TRBJ1-1, with 11 bases identical to TRBD1. Sequencing input: peripheral blood or thyroid tissue (not recorded which). Written as DNA, the CDR3 is TGTGCCAGCAGGGACAGGGGGCGTCGGACTGAAGCTTTCTTT. Encoded protein: CASRDRGRRTEAFF.